These T cell receptor beta chains were read from a single sample in a study of T cells after yellow fever vaccination. TCRdb passed the 5' RACE reads through MiXCR, listing each CDR3 protein once. The table includes hundreds of thousands of distinct CDR3 sequences, 21% detected once. This sample comprised PBMCs, obtained approximately 22 days after the first yellow fever vaccination. The receptors stem from a young man who received the YFV17D yellow fever vaccine. The CDR3 runs from the conserved cysteine through the conserved F or W. The D gene is left open where the match is weak. The size entry is marked missing in some rows and otherwise reads once, few, many or a size class.

J,D,V,size,length,CDR3,DNA
TRBJ1-1,.,TRBV11-2,once,17,CASSLGRRRGRYTEAFF,TGTGCCAGCAGCTTAGGGAGGAGGCGGGGGCGATACACTGAAGCTTTCTTT
TRBJ2-1,.,TRBV5-6,many,13,CASSLGAPNEQFF,TGTGCCAGCAGCTTGGGGGCCCCCAATGAGCAGTTCTTC
TRBJ2-1,TRBD2,TRBV4-1,.,15,CASSQVTGGYNEQFF,TGCGCCAGCAGCCAAGTAACGGGGGGGTACAATGAGCAGTTCTTC
TRBJ2-5,TRBD2,TRBV7-7,few,15,CASSLDGGAGETQYF,TGTGCTAGCAGCTTAGACGGGGGGGCCGGAGAGACCCAGTACTTC
TRBJ1-2,.,TRBV30,few,15,CAWSVSRRADYGYTF,TGTGCCTGGAGTGTATCTCGGAGGGCGGACTATGGCTACACCTTC
TRBJ2-1,TRBD1,TRBV12-3/TRBV12-4,.,15,CASTQRDRDFNEQFF,TGTGCCAGCACCCAGCGGGACAGGGATTTTAATGAGCAGTTCTTC
TRBJ2-7,.,TRBV5-1,.,13,CASTGTGTYEQYF,TGCGCCAGCACGGGGACGGGGACCTACGAGCAGTACTTC
TRBJ1-1,.,TRBV7-2,few,16,CASSLLGGSKNTEAFF,TGTGCCAGCAGCCTTTTAGGGGGTTCGAAGAACACTGAAGCTTTCTTT
TRBJ2-1,TRBD2,TRBV29-1,few,14,CSAYYLGGGNEQFF,TGCAGCGCCTACTACTTGGGGGGGGGCAATGAGCAGTTCTTC
TRBJ2-3,.,TRBV4-1,.,17,CASSPWRGQGSTDTQYF,TGCGCCAGCAGCCCCTGGAGGGGGCAGGGGAGCACAGATACGCAGTATTTT
TRBJ2-7,.,TRBV9,.,14,CASSVGLTVNEQYF,TGTGCCAGCAGCGTAGGACTAACTGTAAACGAGCAGTACTTC
TRBJ2-3,.,TRBV20-1,few,13,CSARQLPTDTQYF,TGCAGTGCTAGACAGCTCCCCACAGATACGCAGTATTTT
TRBJ2-3,TRBD2,TRBV20-1,many,15,CSARGDSGGADTQYF,TGCAGTGCTAGAGGGGACAGCGGGGGGGCCGATACGCAGTATTTT
TRBJ2-5,.,TRBV5-6,.,13,CASSFGWRETQYF,TGTGCCAGCAGCTTTGGGTGGCGGGAGACCCAGTACTTC
TRBJ1-2,.,TRBV20-1,many,16,CSARSFSDSGIYGYTF,TGCAGTGCTAGAAGTTTCTCGGACAGTGGGATCTATGGCTACACCTTC
TRBJ2-3,.,TRBV5-5,few,13,CASSLVLGVGGYF,TGTGCCAGCAGCTTGGTGTTGGGGGTCGGGGGGTATTTT
TRBJ1-1,TRBD1,TRBV6-2/TRBV6-3,few,15,CASSYSRTGGTEAFF,TGTGCCAGCAGTTACTCCCGGACAGGAGGGACTGAAGCTTTCTTT
TRBJ2-5,.,TRBV7-9,.,12,CASSELGETQYF,TGTGCCAGCAGCGAACTAGGGGAGACCCAGTACTTC
TRBJ1-6,.,TRBV28,.,16,CASSKDRRFYNSPLHF,TGTGCCAGCAGTAAGGATCGTCGCTTCTATAATTCACCCCTCCACTTT
TRBJ1-3,TRBD1,TRBV4-2,few,16,CASSQDLGQLGNTIYF,TGTGCCAGCAGCCAAGATCTGGGACAGCTGGGAAACACCATATATTTT
TRBJ1-2,.,TRBV12-3/TRBV12-4,few,12,CASADRSAGYTF,TGTGCCAGCGCTGACAGATCAGCGGGCTACACCTTC
TRBJ2-7,.,TRBV4-3,.,14,CASSQAAGSYEQYF,TGCGCCAGCAGCCAAGCTGCAGGGAGCTACGAGCAGTACTTC
TRBJ2-3,.,TRBV4-3,few,16,CASSQRPHTSTDTQYF,TGCGCCAGCAGCCAAAGACCACATACTAGCACAGATACGCAGTATTTT
TRBJ2-7,.,TRBV7-6,few,13,CASSFGSTYEQYF,TGTGCCAGCAGCTTTGGGAGTACCTACGAGCAGTACTTC
TRBJ1-3,.,TRBV6-5,.,13,CASSYSDGNTIYF,TGTGCCAGCAGTTACTCTGACGGAAACACCATATATTTT
TRBJ2-2,.,TRBV3-1,.,11,CASSQERELFF,TGTGCCAGCAGCCAAGAGAGAGAGCTGTTTTTT
TRBJ2-1,.,TRBV18,.,13,CASSPDSRNEQFF,TGTGCCAGCTCACCTGACAGCCGCAATGAGCAGTTCTTC
TRBJ1-1,.,TRBV20-1,few,13,CSARSGALTEASF,TGCAGTGCTAGGTCGGGGGCTCTGACTGAAGCTTCCTTT
TRBJ1-1,.,TRBV6-5,.,16,CASSFPEAGRDTEAFF,TGTGCCAGCAGTTTCCCGGAGGCAGGGAGGGACACTGAAGCTTTCTTT
TRBJ2-5,TRBD2,TRBV4-1,.,16,CASSQESAGGVKTQYF,TGCGCCAGCAGCCAAGAGTCGGCGGGGGGGGTAAAGACCCAGTACTTC
TRBJ2-3,.,TRBV7-2,few,14,CASSFLGPGDTQYF,TGTGCCAGCAGCTTTTTGGGGCCGGGAGATACGCAGTATTTT
TRBJ2-3,TRBD2,TRBV5-6,.,14,CASVFMGGVDTQYF,TGTGCCAGCGTATTTATGGGAGGGGTGGATACGCAGTATTTT
TRBJ2-1,.,TRBV12-3/TRBV12-4,few,12,CASRGLGTEQFF,TGTGCCAGCAGAGGGCTCGGGACAGAGCAGTTCTTC
TRBJ1-2,.,TRBV12-3/TRBV12-4,many,13,CASSLKGAYGYTF,TGTGCCAGCAGTTTAAAGGGAGCTTATGGCTACACCTTC
TRBJ2-5,.,TRBV3-1,.,19,CASSQGGGRGASYRKTQYF,TGTGCCAGCAGCCAAGGGGGTGGCAGGGGGGCTAGTTACCGTAAGACCCAGTACTTC
TRBJ2-5,.,TRBV6-2/TRBV6-3,few,16,CASSYARDTLQETQYF,TGTGCCAGCAGTTACGCACGGGACACCCTCCAAGAGACCCAGTACTTC
TRBJ2-5,.,TRBV5-4,.,11,CASSSQWTQYF,TGTGCCAGCAGCTCCCAGTGGACCCAGTACTTC
TRBJ2-2,.,TRBV4-3,.,14,CASRVRFRTGELFF,TGCGCCAGCAGGGTCAGGTTCAGAACCGGGGAGCTGTTTTTT
TRBJ1-1,.,TRBV7-6,.,15,CASSSGPGMNTEAFF,TGTGCCAGCAGTTCCGGGCCGGGGATGAACACTGAAGCTTTCTTT
TRBJ2-1,.,TRBV12-3/TRBV12-4,.,15,CASRVGGTATYEQFF,TGTGCCAGCAGGGTAGGCGGGACAGCTACGTATGAGCAGTTCTTC
TRBJ2-5,TRBD2,TRBV20-1,.,14,CSVRTSGYQETQYF,TGCAGTGTTCGGACTAGCGGGTACCAAGAGACCCAGTACTTC
TRBJ2-5,.,TRBV9,once,16,CASSGGRDLQKETQYF,TGTGCCAGCAGCGGGGGCCGGGACTTACAAAAAGAGACCCAGTACTTC
TRBJ1-6,.,TRBV7-9,few,11,CASSGYSPLHF,TGTGCCAGCAGTGGCTATTCACCCCTCCACTTT
TRBJ1-1,TRBD1,TRBV5-6,few,16,CASSSMEGAMNTEAFF,TGTGCCAGCAGCTCCATGGAGGGGGCCATGAACACTGAAGCTTTCTTT
TRBJ2-3,TRBD2,TRBV6-2/TRBV6-3,.,15,CASSWTSASTDTQYF,TGTGCCAGCAGTTGGACTAGCGCTAGCACAGATACGCAGTATTTT
TRBJ2-3,TRBD2,TRBV7-9,.,16,CASSLQEGLAGDTQYF,TGTGCCAGCAGCTTGCAAGAGGGACTAGCGGGAGATACGCAGTATTTT
TRBJ1-1,.,TRBV30,few,15,CAWRIGESANTEAFF,TGTGCCTGGAGGATAGGAGAATCGGCGAACACTGAAGCTTTCTTT
TRBJ2-3,.,TRBV7-2,few,12,CASIQMGDTQYF,TGTGCCAGCATCCAGATGGGAGATACGCAGTATTTT
TRBJ1-5,.,TRBV21-1,few,15,CASSKVWDSDQPQHF,TGTGCCAGCAGCAAAGTGTGGGACAGCGATCAGCCCCAGCATTTT
TRBJ2-5,TRBD1,TRBV29-1,.,13,CSVVGQGEETQYF,TGCAGCGTTGTTGGACAGGGGGAAGAGACCCAGTACTTC
TRBJ2-7,.,TRBV12-3/TRBV12-4,.,14,CASSFAGEAYEQYF,TGTGCCAGCAGTTTTGCAGGGGAGGCCTACGAGCAGTACTTC
TRBJ2-1,TRBD2,TRBV12-3/TRBV12-4,.,15,CASREGLADYNEQFF,TGTGCCAGCAGAGAGGGACTAGCCGATTACAATGAGCAGTTCTTC
TRBJ2-6,.,TRBV5-1,.,16,CASRSGFSGEANVLTF,TGCGCCAGCAGGTCGGGGTTCTCTGGGGAGGCCAACGTCCTGACTTTC
TRBJ2-3,.,TRBV5-1,few,14,CASSVTGHTDTQYF,TGCGCCAGCAGCGTGACAGGACACACAGATACGCAGTATTTT